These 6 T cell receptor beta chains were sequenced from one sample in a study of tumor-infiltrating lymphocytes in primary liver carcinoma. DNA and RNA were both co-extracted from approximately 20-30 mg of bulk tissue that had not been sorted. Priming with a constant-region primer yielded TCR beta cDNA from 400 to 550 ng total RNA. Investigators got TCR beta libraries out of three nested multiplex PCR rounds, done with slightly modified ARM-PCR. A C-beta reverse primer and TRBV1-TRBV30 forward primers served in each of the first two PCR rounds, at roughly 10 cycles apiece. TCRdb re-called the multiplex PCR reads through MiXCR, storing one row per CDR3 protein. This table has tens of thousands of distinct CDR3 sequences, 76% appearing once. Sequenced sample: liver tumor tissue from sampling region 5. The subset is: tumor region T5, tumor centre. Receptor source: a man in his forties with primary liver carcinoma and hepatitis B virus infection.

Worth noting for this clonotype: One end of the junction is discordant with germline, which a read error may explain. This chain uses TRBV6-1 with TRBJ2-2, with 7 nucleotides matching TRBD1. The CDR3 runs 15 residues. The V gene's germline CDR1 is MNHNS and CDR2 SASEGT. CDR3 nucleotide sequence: TGTGCCAGCGGTGAGCGACAGGGTAACACCGGGGAACTGTTTTTT. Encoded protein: CASGERQGNTGELFF.

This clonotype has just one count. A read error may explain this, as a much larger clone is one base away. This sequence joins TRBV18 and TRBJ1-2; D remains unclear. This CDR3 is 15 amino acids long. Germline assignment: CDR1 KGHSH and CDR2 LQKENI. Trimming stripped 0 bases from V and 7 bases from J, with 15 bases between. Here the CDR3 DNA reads TGTGCCAGCTCACCACCCCAACTCGGTTCTGGTGGCTACACCTTC. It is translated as CASSPPQLGSGGYTF.

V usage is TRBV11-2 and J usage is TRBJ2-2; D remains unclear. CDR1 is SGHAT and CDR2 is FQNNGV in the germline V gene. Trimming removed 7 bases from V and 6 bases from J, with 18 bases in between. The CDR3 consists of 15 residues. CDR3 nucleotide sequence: TGTGCCAGCATCTCTAGTGAGAGTGCCCCCGGGGAGCTGTTTTTT. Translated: CASISSESAPGELFF.

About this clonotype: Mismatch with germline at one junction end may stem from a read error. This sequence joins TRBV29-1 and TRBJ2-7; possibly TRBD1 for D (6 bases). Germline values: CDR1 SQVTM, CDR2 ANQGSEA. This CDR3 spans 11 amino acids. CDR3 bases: TGCGGTGTCGGGACAAACTACGAGCGGTACTTC. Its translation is CGVGTNYERYF.

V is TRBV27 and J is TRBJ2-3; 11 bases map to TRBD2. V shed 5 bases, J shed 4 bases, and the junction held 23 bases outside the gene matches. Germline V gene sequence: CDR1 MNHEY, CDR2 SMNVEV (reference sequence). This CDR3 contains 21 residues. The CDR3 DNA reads TGTGCCAGCAGTCCCTACTTCGGCTTTGGACTAGCGGGTGGGGCCCCAGATACGCAGTATTTT. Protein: CASSPYFGFGLAGGAPDTQYF.

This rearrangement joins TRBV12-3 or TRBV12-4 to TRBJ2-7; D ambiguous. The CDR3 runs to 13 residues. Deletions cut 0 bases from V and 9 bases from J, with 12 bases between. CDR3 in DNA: TGTGCCAGCAGTTTAGCCTATTCCCACGGGCAGTACTTC. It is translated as CASSLAYSHGQYF.